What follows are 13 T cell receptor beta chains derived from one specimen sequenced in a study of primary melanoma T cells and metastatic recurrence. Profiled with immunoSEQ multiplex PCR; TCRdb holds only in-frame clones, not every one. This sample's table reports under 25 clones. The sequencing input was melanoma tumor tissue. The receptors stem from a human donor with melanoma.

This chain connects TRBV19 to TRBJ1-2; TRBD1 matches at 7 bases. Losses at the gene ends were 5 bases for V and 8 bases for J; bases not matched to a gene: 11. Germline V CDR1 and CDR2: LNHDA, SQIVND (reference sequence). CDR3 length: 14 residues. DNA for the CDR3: TGTGCCAGTAGTTTTCGACAGGGAGCCGGCGGCTACACCTTC. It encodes CASSFRQGAGGYTF.

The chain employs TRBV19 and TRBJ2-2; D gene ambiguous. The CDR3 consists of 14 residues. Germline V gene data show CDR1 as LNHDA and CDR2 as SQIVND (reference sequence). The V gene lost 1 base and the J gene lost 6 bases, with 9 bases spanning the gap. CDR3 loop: CASSIVFGAGELFF. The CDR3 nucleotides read TGTGCCAGTAGTATAGTGTTCGGTGCCGGGGAGCTGTTTTTT.

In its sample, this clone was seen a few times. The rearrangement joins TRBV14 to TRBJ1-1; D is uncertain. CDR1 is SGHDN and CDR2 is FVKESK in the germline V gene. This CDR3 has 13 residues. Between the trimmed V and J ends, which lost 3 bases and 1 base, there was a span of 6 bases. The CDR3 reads CASSHSQNTEAFF. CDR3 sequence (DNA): TGTGCCAGCAGCCATAGCCAGAACACTGAAGCTTTCTTT.

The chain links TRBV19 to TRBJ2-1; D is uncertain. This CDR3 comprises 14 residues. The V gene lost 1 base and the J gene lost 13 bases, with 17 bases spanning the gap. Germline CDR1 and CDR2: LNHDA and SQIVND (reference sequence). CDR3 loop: CASSIGTAADLQFF. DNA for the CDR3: TGTGCCAGTAGTATAGGAACGGCCGCTGACTTACAGTTCTTC.

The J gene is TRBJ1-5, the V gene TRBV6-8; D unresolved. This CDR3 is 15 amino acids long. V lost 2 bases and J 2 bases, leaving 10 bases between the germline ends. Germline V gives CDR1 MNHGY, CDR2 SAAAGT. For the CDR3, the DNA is TGTGCCAGCAGTTACCCCGGGAGCGGCAATCAGCCCCAGCATTTT. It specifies CASSYPGSGNQPQHF.

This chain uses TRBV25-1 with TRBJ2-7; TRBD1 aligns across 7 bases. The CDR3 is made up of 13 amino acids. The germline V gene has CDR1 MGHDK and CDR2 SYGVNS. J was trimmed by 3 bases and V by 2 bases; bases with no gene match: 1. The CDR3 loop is CASSEGTVYEQYF. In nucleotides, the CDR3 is TGTGCCAGCAGTGAAGGGACAGTCTACGAGCAGTACTTC.

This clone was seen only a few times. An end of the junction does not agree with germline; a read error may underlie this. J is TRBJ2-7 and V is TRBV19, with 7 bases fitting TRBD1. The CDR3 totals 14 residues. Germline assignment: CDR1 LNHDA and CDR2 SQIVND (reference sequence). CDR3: CASSETGASNEQYF. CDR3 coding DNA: TGTGCCAGTAGTGAAACAGGGGCCTCCAACGAACAGTACTTC.

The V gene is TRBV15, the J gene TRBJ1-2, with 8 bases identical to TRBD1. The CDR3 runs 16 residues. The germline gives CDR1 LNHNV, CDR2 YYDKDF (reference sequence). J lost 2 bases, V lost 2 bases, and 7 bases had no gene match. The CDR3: CATSRLSQGANYGYTF. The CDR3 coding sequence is TGTGCCACCAGCAGATTGAGCCAGGGGGCGAACTATGGCTACACCTTC. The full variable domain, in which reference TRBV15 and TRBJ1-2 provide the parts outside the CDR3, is DAMVIQNPRYQVTQFGKPVTLSCSQTLNHNVMYWYQQKSSQAPKLLFHYYDKDFNNEADTPDNFQSRRPNTSFCFLDIRSPGLGDTAMYLCATSRLSQGANYGYTFGSGTRLTVV.

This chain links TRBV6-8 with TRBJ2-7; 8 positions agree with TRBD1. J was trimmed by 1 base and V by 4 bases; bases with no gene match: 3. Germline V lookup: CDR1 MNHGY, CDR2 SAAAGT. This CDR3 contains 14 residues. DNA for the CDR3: TGTGCCAGCAGTTCCAGGGGGCGATCCTACGAGCAGTACTTC. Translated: CASSSRGRSYEQYF.

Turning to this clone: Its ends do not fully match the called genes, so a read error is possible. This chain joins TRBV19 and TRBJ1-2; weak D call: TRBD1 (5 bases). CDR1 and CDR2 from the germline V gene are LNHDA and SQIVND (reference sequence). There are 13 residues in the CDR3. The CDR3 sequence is CASSGARDYGYTF. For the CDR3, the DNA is TGTGCCAGTAGTGGGGCCAGGGACTATGGCTATACCTTC.

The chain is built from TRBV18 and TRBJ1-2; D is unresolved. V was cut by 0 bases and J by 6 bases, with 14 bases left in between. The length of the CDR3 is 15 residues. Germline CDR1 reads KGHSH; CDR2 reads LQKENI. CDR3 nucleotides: TGTGCCAGCTCACCACCGGGGTTGTTAGTCCATGGCTACACCTTC. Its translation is CASSPPGLLVHGYTF.

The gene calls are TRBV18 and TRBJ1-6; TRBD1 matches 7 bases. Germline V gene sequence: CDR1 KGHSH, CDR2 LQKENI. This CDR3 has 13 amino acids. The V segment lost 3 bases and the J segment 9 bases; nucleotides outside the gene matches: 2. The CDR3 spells CASSPTGSSPLHF. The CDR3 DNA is TGTGCCAGCTCACCGACAGGGAGTTCACCCCTCCACTTT.

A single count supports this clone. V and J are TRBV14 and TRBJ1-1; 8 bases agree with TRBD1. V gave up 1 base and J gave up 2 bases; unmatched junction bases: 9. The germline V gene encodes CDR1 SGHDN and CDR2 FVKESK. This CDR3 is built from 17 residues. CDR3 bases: TGTGCCAGCAGCCAAGCCAGGGGGCTACGTTTCAACACTGAAGCTTTCTTT. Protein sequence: CASSQARGLRFNTEAFF. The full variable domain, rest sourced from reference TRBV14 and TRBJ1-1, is EAGVTQFPSHSVIEKGQTVTLRCDPISGHDNLYWYRRVMGKEIKFLLHFVKESKQDESGMPNNRFLAERTGGTYSTLKVQPAELEDSGVYFCASSQARGLRFNTEAFFGQGTRLTVV.